Shown below are 26 T cell receptor beta chains from a single sample sequenced in a study of OX40 agonist ivuxolimab in advanced cancers. Produced via immunoSEQ multiplex PCR; TCRdb's table is partial and in-frame only. The repertoire holds about 49,000 clones, with roughly 90% as singletons. The specimen was CD4+ or CD8+ T cells sorted from blood, collected in a trial of the OX40 agonist ivuxolimab. These receptors were obtained from an adult with an advanced solid tumor such as melanoma, head and neck, liver or kidney cancer.

This sequence joins TRBV7-8 and TRBJ2-7; D gene unclear. V was clipped by 3 bases and J by 3 bases, with 6 bases between them. Germline values: CDR1 SGHVS, CDR2 FQNEAQ. The CDR3 contains 12 residues. The CDR3 spells CASSFDDYEQYF. In DNA, the CDR3 is TGTGCCAGCAGCTTTGACGACTACGAGCAGTACTTC.

The J gene is TRBJ2-2, the V gene TRBV19, with 13 bases that match TRBD2. Germline V gives CDR1 LNHDA, CDR2 SQIVND (reference sequence). The CDR3 runs 16 residues. The trim removed 8 bases at V and 2 bases at J, leaving 5 bases unmatched. The CDR3 is CASFTSGRANTGELFF. CDR3 sequence (DNA): TGTGCCAGTTTTACTAGCGGGAGGGCCAACACCGGGGAGCTGTTTTTT.

This clone was observed a single time. The chain employs TRBV6-1 and TRBJ2-6; possibly TRBD2 for D (5 bases). Germline CDR1 MNHNS, CDR2 SASEGT. V lost 8 bases to trimming and J lost 1 base, with 6 bases between them. CDR3 length: 13 residues. In DNA form, the CDR3 reads TGTGCCAGCGAGGGTTCTGGGGCCAACGTCCTGACTTTC. Translating gives CASEGSGANVLTF.

The chain links TRBV6-5 to TRBJ1-5; maybe TRBD1 (6 bases). The germline V gene has CDR1 MNHEY and CDR2 SVGAGI. The CDR3 has 13 amino acids. V was trimmed by 6 bases and J by 6 bases, leaving 12 bases between them. The CDR3 nucleotides read TGTGCCAGCAGACCACAGGGAGGTCAGCCCCAGCATTTT. Protein: CASRPQGGQPQHF.

The V and J genes are TRBV2 and TRBJ2-3; 7 bases are shared with TRBD1. The germline V gene has CDR1 SNHLY and CDR2 FYNNEI. The length of the CDR3 is 14 residues. V dropped 9 bases and J dropped 2; count of bases not matched to a gene: 8. CDR3 DNA: TGTGCCAGTACCGGGACAGCCTTCACAGATACGCAGTATTTT. Its protein is CASTGTAFTDTQYF.

This clone was seen a few times. The J gene is TRBJ2-1, the V gene TRBV6-5; no clear D gene. The CDR3 sequence is 11 residues long. Between the trimmed V and J ends, which lost 8 bases and 9 bases, there was a span of 11 bases. In germline, CDR1 is MNHEY, CDR2 SVGAGI. DNA for the CDR3: TGTGCCAGCCAAAAGTTGGGTGAGCAGTTCTTC. It translates to CASQKLGEQFF.

The CDR3 protein is CASSLTGQGSYEQYF. CDR3 nucleotide sequence: TGTGCCAGCAGTTTGACTGGACAGGGGAGTTACGAGCAGTACTTC. V is TRBV28 and J is TRBJ2-7, with 9 bases lining up with TRBD1. Losses at the gene ends were 3 bases for V and 4 bases for J; bases not matched to a gene: 7. There are 15 residues in the CDR3. Per the germline V gene, CDR1 is MDHEN and CDR2 is SYDVKM.

The rearrangement links TRBV27 to TRBJ2-3; D is undetermined. V was shortened by 1 base and J by 1 base, with 6 bases between the two germline ends. The CDR3 covers 14 residues. Looked up from germline, CDR1 is MNHEY and CDR2 is SMNVEV (reference sequence). For the CDR3, the DNA is TGTGCCAGCAGTTTATTAGGACGCACAGATACGCAGTATTTT. Protein sequence: CASSLLGRTDTQYF.

CDR3 amino acids: CATSRGPQGGIQPQHF. The CDR3 DNA is TGTGCCACCAGCAGAGGCCCACAGGGTGGCATTCAGCCCCAGCATTTT. The V gene is TRBV15, the J gene TRBJ1-5, with a tentative D call TRBD1 (6 bases). Germline V CDR1 and CDR2: LNHNV, YYDKDF (reference sequence). This CDR3 contains 16 residues. Between the trimmed V and J ends, which lost 1 base and 6 bases, there was a span of 16 bases.

This clone is a singleton in its sample. V gene TRBV5-8 combines with J gene TRBJ1-6, with D possibly matching TRBD1 (6 bases). The length of the CDR3 is 17 residues. The V end lost 5 bases, the J end lost 2 bases, and 17 bases lay between the germline ends. The V gene's germline CDR1 is SGHTS and CDR2 YDEGEE. The CDR3 here is CASSLRGSGPYNSPLHF. The DNA of the CDR3 is TGTGCCAGCAGTCTCAGGGGCAGTGGTCCCTATAATTCACCCCTCCACTTT.

The J gene is TRBJ1-5, the V gene TRBV2; the D is unclear. The V gene's germline CDR1 is SNHLY and CDR2 FYNNEI. The CDR3 extends over 15 amino acids. V lost 3 bases and J lost 0, with 9 bases in between. CDR3 sequence (DNA): TGTGCCAGCAGTGATTCATGGTATAGCAATCAGCCCCAGCATTTT. Its protein product is CASSDSWYSNQPQHF.

The chain is built from TRBV19 and TRBJ1-5, with D possibly matching TRBD1 (5 bases). The CDR3 runs 15 residues. With 3 bases removed from V and 7 bases from J, the gap between germline ends came to 16 bases. The germline CDR1 and CDR2 sequences are LNHDA and SQIVND (reference sequence). CDR3 nucleotide sequence: TGTGCCAGTAGTATTGGGGCGGGGACCGGACAGCCCCAGCATTTT. Protein product: CASSIGAGTGQPQHF. The full variable domain, rest sourced from reference TRBV19 and TRBJ1-5, is DGGITQSPKYLFRKEGQNVTLSCEQNLNHDAMYWYRQDPGQGLRLIYYSQIVNDFQKGDIAEGYSVSREKKESFPLTVTSAQKNPTAFYLCASSIGAGTGQPQHFGDGTRLSIL.

The genes are TRBV6-1 and TRBJ2-7; perhaps TRBD1 as D (6 bases). The CDR3 extends over 14 amino acids. Germline CDR1 is MNHNS and CDR2 is SASEGT. Trimming removed 1 base from V and 4 bases from J, with 11 bases in between. This chain's CDR3 is CASSEVGDTYEQYF. The CDR3 DNA sequence: TGTGCCAGCAGTGAAGTGGGGGACACATACGAGCAGTACTTC.

This clone was seen a single time. This chain links TRBV29-1 with TRBJ2-2; 9 bases line up with TRBD1. The junction had 14 bases not matched to a gene; V was cut back by 6 bases and J by 3 bases. The CDR3 is 17 amino acids. Germline V gives CDR1 SQVTM, CDR2 ANQGSEA. The CDR3 reads CSVQGTGSRIHTGELFF. The CDR3 nucleotides read TGCAGCGTCCAGGGGACAGGGAGTCGAATTCACACCGGGGAGCTGTTTTTT.

V usage is TRBV19 and J usage is TRBJ1-5; D is perhaps TRBD1 (6 bases). Deletions cut 7 bases from V and 4 bases from J, with 14 bases between. The CDR3 length is 14 residues. Germline loops: CDR1 LNHDA, CDR2 SQIVND (reference sequence). Here the CDR3 DNA reads TGTGCCAGTAAGGATTCAGGGGATAATCAGCCCCAGCATTTT. Its protein is CASKDSGDNQPQHF.

The chain is built from TRBV2 and TRBJ2-2; D uncertain. The V end was cut by 2 bases, the J end by 6 bases, with 1 base between. Germline values: CDR1 SNHLY, CDR2 FYNNEI. The CDR3 is 11 residues long. The CDR3: CASSEPGELFF. CDR3 coding DNA: TGTGCCAGCAGTGAACCCGGGGAGCTGTTTTTT.

The J gene is TRBJ2-7, the V gene TRBV6-6; no clear D gene. Trimming took 5 bases from V and 3 from J, leaving 5 bases between them. The CDR3 has 11 residues. CDR1 and CDR2 (germline): MNHNY, SVGAGI (reference sequence). DNA for the CDR3: TGTGCCAGCAGTCCCGACTACGAGCAGTACTTC. It specifies CASSPDYEQYF.

This chain links TRBV5-5 with TRBJ1-5, with D possibly TRBD1 on 5 matching bases. Germline values: CDR1 SGHKS, CDR2 YYEKEE (reference sequence). The CDR3 spans 14 residues. The V gene lost 2 bases and the J gene lost 1 base, with 7 bases spanning the gap. The CDR3 loop is CASSFQGSNQPQHF. DNA of the CDR3: TGTGCCAGCAGCTTTCAGGGCAGCAATCAGCCCCAGCATTTT. Looking up the rest from reference TRBV5-5 and TRBJ1-5 gives the full variable domain: DAGVTQSPTHLIKTRGQQVTLRCSPISGHKSVSWYQQVLGQGPQFIFQYYEKEERGRGNFPDRFSARQFPNYSSELNVNALLLGDSALYLCASSFQGSNQPQHFGDGTRLSIL.

The chain is built from TRBV7-3 and TRBJ2-3, with D perhaps TRBD2 (6 bases). CDR1 is SGHTA and CDR2 is FQGTGA in the germline V gene. The CDR3 loop spans 14 amino acids. Trimming took 2 bases from V and 0 from J, leaving 6 bases between them. DNA of the CDR3: TGTGCCAGCAGCTTAGCGGGAAGCACAGATACGCAGTATTTT. This encodes CASSLAGSTDTQYF. Complete variable domain (other parts from reference TRBV7-3 and TRBJ2-3): GAGVSQTPSNKVTEKGKYVELRCDPISGHTALYWYRQSLGQGPEFLIYFQGTGAADDSGLPNDRFFAVRPEGSVSTLKIQRTERGDSAVYLCASSLAGSTDTQYFGPGTRLTVL.

V and J are TRBV7-3 and TRBJ1-1, with D tentatively TRBD1 (5 bases). Per germline, CDR1 SGHTA and CDR2 FQGTGA. V was shortened by 5 bases and J by 4 bases, with 17 bases between the two germline ends. This CDR3 region has 15 residues. In DNA, the CDR3 is TGTGCCAGCAGCCTAGGACGGCCGGGGGTCACTGAAGCTTTCTTT. This sequence encodes CASSLGRPGVTEAFF.

This clone was seen just once. This chain joins TRBV5-4 and TRBJ2-1; 8 nucleotides line up with TRBD2. V was clipped by 4 bases and J by 5 bases; unmatched bases: 8. The CDR3 runs 15 residues. CDR1 is SGHNT, CDR2 YYREEE, per germline (reference sequence). CDR3 DNA sequence: TGTGCCAGCAGCCTTGATAGCGGGAATCACAATGAGCAGTTCTTC. Its protein is CASSLDSGNHNEQFF.

The rearrangement joins TRBV5-1 to TRBJ2-3; 14 nucleotides agree with TRBD2. This CDR3 spans 17 amino acids. Germline V CDR1 and CDR2: SGHRS, YFSETQ. V trimming: 4 bases; J trimming: 3 bases; junction bases outside the gene matches: 7. In DNA form, the CDR3 reads TGCGCCAGCAGCAGGGGACTAGCGGGAGTAGAGACAGATACGCAGTATTTT. The encoded protein is CASSRGLAGVETDTQYF. The whole variable domain, filled in from reference TRBV5-1 and TRBJ2-3, reads KAGVTQTPRYLIKTRGQQVTLSCSPISGHRSVSWYQQTPGQGLQFLFEYFSETQRNKGNFPGRFSGRQFSNSRSEMNVSTLELGDSALYLCASSRGLAGVETDTQYFGPGTRLTVL.

CDR3 amino acids: CASSLEVIGELFF. CDR3 sequence (DNA): TGCGCCAGCAGCTTGGAAGTGATCGGGGAGCTGTTTTTT. The chain is built from TRBV5-1 and TRBJ2-2; D remains unclear. Looked up from germline, CDR1 is SGHRS and CDR2 is YFSETQ. The CDR3 is 13 residues long. V lost 0 bases and J lost 7, with 7 bases in between.

The chain carries TRBV30 and TRBJ1-4, with D perhaps matching TRBD1 (6 bases). Trimming took off 2 bases at V and 3 bases at J, with 13 bases between the two ends. The CDR3 spans 15 residues. In germline, CDR1 is GTSNPN, CDR2 SVGIG (reference sequence). The CDR3 bases are TGTGCCTGGAGTCATCTACAGGGTTCTAATGAAAAACTGTTTTTT. Amino acid sequence: CAWSHLQGSNEKLFF.

The DNA for the CDR3 is TGTGCCAGTAGTAACGACAGGGCCGGGGAGCTGTTTTTT. This codes for CASSNDRAGELFF. The chain is built from TRBV19 and TRBJ2-2; 7 bases line up with TRBD1. The CDR3 consists of 13 residues. After removal of 4 bases from V and 6 bases from J, the junction contained 2 bases not matched to a gene. Germline CDR1 LNHDA, CDR2 SQIVND (reference sequence).

The chain links TRBV19 to TRBJ1-2; weak D call: TRBD1 (5 bases). The germline V gene has CDR1 LNHDA and CDR2 SQIVND (reference sequence). The ends were cut back, 7 bases at V and 2 bases at J, with 8 bases in the middle. This CDR3 is 12 amino acids long. The CDR3 DNA sequence: TGTGCCAGTAAAGGGGTAAACTATGGCTACACCTTC. Protein sequence: CASKGVNYGYTF.